These 23 T cell receptor beta chains originate from one sample sequenced in a study of T cell changes during pregnancy in multiple sclerosis. The data were produced by immunoSEQ multiplex PCR, yet TCRdb's version contains in-frame clones alone and is incomplete. Seen here are fewer than 65,000 clones, roughly nine tenths observed once, and the top ten hold less than 0.45%. The input for sequencing was CD4+ T cells from peripheral blood mononuclear cells, taken after pregnancy. Source of these receptors: a female donor with multiple sclerosis, enrolled in a pregnancy study.

This chain joins TRBV18 and TRBJ2-5, with 7 bases identical to TRBD1. V gave up 4 bases and J gave up 1 base; unmatched junction bases: 12. This CDR3 comprises 17 residues. The germline CDR1 and CDR2 sequences are KGHSH and LQKENI. CDR3 coding DNA: TGTGCCAGCTCACACTCCCCGCCGACAGGGACCCAAGAGACCCAGTACTTC. This sequence encodes CASSHSPPTGTQETQYF.

The chain combines TRBV30 with TRBJ1-5; D is possibly TRBD1 (6 bases). The V gene's germline CDR1 is GTSNPN and CDR2 SVGIG (reference sequence). The CDR3 is 13 residues long. V was trimmed by 4 bases and J by 1 base, leaving 8 bases between them. CDR3 loop: CAWTGGSNQPQHF. The CDR3 DNA is TGTGCCTGGACGGGGGGCAGCAATCAGCCCCAGCATTTT.

The chain uses TRBV4-1 and TRBJ2-1; 11 bases line up with TRBD2. The CDR3 contains 18 residues. V shed 4 bases and J 5 bases; nucleotides not matched to a gene: 13. Germline CDR1 is MGHRA and CDR2 is YSYEKL. CDR3 bases: TGCGCCAGCAGCCGCCTACTAGCGGGAGTGAGGAGGGACAATGAGCAGTTCTTC. This encodes CASSRLLAGVRRDNEQFF.

The chain carries TRBV12-1 and TRBJ1-2. TRBV12-1 is a listed pseudogene. CDR3 length: 12 residues. DNA for the CDR3: TGTGCCAGCGCGGGTTTTAACTATGGCTACACCTTC. This gives the protein CASAGFNYGYTF.

The chain uses TRBV19 and TRBJ1-1; D is unclear. The germline V gene has CDR1 LNHDA and CDR2 SQIVND (reference sequence). Trimming took 1 base from V and 4 from J, leaving 10 bases between them. This CDR3 contains 14 residues. Written as DNA, the CDR3 is TGTGCCAGTAGTATAGGGAGATATGGCACTGAAGCTTTCTTT. This sequence encodes CASSIGRYGTEAFF.

This chain uses TRBV28 with TRBJ1-5; no firm D call. V gave up 3 bases and J gave up 3 bases, with 12 bases separating them. The CDR3 runs 15 residues. Germline loops: CDR1 MDHEN, CDR2 SYDVKM. CDR3 region: CASSLRGGNNQPQHF. The CDR3 bases are TGTGCCAGCAGTTTGCGGGGAGGGAACAATCAGCCCCAGCATTTT. Based on the CDR3 plus reference TRBV28 and TRBJ1-5, the full variable domain is DVKVTQSSRYLVKRTGEKVFLECVQDMDHENMFWYRQDPGLGLRLIYFSYDVKMKEKGDIPEGYSVSREKKERFSLILESASTNQTSMYLCASSLRGGNNQPQHFGDGTRLSIL.

This sequence joins TRBV5-4 and TRBJ1-2; D call uncertain. Germline V CDR1 and CDR2: SGHNT, YYREEE (reference sequence). Trimming took 1 base from V and 5 from J, leaving 9 bases between them. This CDR3 spans 13 amino acids. This CDR3 reads CASSLRGSYGYTF. The CDR3 DNA reads as TGTGCCAGCAGCTTGCGGGGATCATATGGCTACACCTTC.

The V call is TRBV29-1, the J call TRBJ1-2, with D perhaps TRBD1 (6 bases). Deletions cut 7 bases from V and 2 bases from J, with 11 bases between. In germline, CDR1 is SQVTM, CDR2 ANQGSEA. This CDR3 is 12 amino acids long. DNA of the CDR3: TGCAGCGGGCATAGGGGGAACTATGGCTACACCTTC. It codes for CSGHRGNYGYTF. The full variable domain, in which reference TRBV29-1 and TRBJ1-2 provide the parts outside the CDR3, is SAVISQKPSRDICQRGTSLTIQCQVDSQVTMMFWYRQQPGQSLTLIATANQGSEATYESGFVIDKFPISRPNLTFSTLTVSNMSPEDSSIYLCSGHRGNYGYTFGSGTRLTVV.

In this sample, this clone turned up once. This chain links TRBV5-1 with TRBJ2-5, with 8 positions matching TRBD2. The germline V gene has CDR1 SGHRS and CDR2 YFSETQ. V shed 4 bases, J shed 5 bases, and the junction held 10 bases outside the gene matches. The CDR3 length is 15 residues. The CDR3 protein is CASSRGAGVHETQYF. In DNA form, the CDR3 reads TGCGCCAGCAGCCGGGGAGCGGGAGTTCACGAGACCCAGTACTTC.

The J gene is TRBJ2-1, the V gene TRBV18, with 10 nucleotides matching TRBD2. The junction had 11 bases not matched to a gene; V was cut back by 3 bases and J by 0 bases. Per the germline V gene, CDR1 is KGHSH and CDR2 is LQKENI. The CDR3 has 19 amino acids. The CDR3 is CASSPTSGLSRGSYNEQFF. The CDR3 DNA reads as TGTGCCAGCTCACCGACTAGCGGGCTCTCTAGGGGCTCCTACAATGAGCAGTTCTTC.

V is TRBV5-1 and J is TRBJ2-1; TRBD1 agrees at 9 bases. The CDR3 spans 14 residues. CDR1 and CDR2 from the germline V gene are SGHRS and YFSETQ. Losses at the gene ends were 4 bases for V and 8 bases for J; bases not matched to a gene: 7. The CDR3 here is CASSPGQGYHEQFF. The DNA for the CDR3 is TGCGCCAGCAGCCCGGGACAGGGTTACCATGAGCAGTTCTTC.

This CDR3 is CASSLVGGTEAFF. The DNA of the CDR3 is TGTGCCAGCAGTTTAGTGGGGGGAACTGAAGCTTTCTTT. The V call is TRBV27, the J call TRBJ1-1, with D maybe TRBD1 (5 bases). The V end lost 2 bases, the J end lost 5 bases, and 9 bases lay between the germline ends. Germline loops: CDR1 MNHEY, CDR2 SMNVEV (reference sequence). The CDR3 consists of 13 residues.

This chain joins TRBV11-2 and TRBJ2-7; 7 bases agree with TRBD1. Germline V CDR1 and CDR2: SGHAT, FQNNGV. The CDR3 totals 15 residues. The V segment lost 1 base and the J segment 2 bases; nucleotides outside the gene matches: 5. DNA for the CDR3: TGTGCCAGCAGCTTAGGGACCGGGACAGCCTACGAGCAGTACTTC. Protein: CASSLGTGTAYEQYF.

This chain connects TRBV11-2 to TRBJ2-1, with D maybe TRBD2 (6 bases). The CDR3 is 17 residues long. Germline assignment: CDR1 SGHAT and CDR2 FQNNGV. Trimming pared 2 bases from V and 4 bases from J, leaving 18 bases between. In DNA, the CDR3 is TGTGCCAGCAGCTTAAAACCAACCCGGGGACTTTACAATGAGCAGTTCTTC. Translation: CASSLKPTRGLYNEQFF.

The rearrangement uses TRBV27 and TRBJ2-2; 8 nucleotides agree with TRBD1. Germline V gives CDR1 MNHEY, CDR2 SMNVEV (reference sequence). Trimming took 5 bases from V and 9 from J; bases not matched to a gene: 11. The CDR3 has 15 amino acids. The CDR3 sequence is CASSLGDRPSRELFF. The CDR3, as DNA: TGTGCCAGCAGTCTTGGGGACAGGCCATCCCGGGAGCTGTTTTTT.

This chain links TRBV5-1 with TRBJ2-5, with TRBD2 matching 7 bases. V dropped 3 bases and J dropped 3; count of bases not matched to a gene: 5. The CDR3 spans 14 residues. In germline, CDR1 is SGHRS, CDR2 YFSETQ. The CDR3 DNA reads as TGCGCCAGCAGCTACCGGGACTATAAAGAGACCCAGTACTTC. This translates into CASSYRDYKETQYF.

The rearrangement joins TRBV29-1 to TRBJ1-5; maybe TRBD1 (6 bases). Per germline, CDR1 SQVTM and CDR2 ANQGSEA. V lost 6 bases to trimming and J lost 4 bases, with 10 bases between them. The CDR3 extends over 12 amino acids. CDR3 in amino acids: CSVGGPNQPQHF. CDR3 in DNA: TGCAGCGTAGGGGGACCAAATCAGCCCCAGCATTTT.

The rearrangement links TRBV6-1 to TRBJ1-2, with 10 bases fitting TRBD1. The CDR3 contains 15 residues. V lost 6 bases, J lost 2 bases, and 6 bases stayed unmatched. Germline CDR1 reads MNHNS; CDR2 reads SASEGT. The CDR3 nucleotides read TGTGCCAGCAGGGAGGGGACAGGGGTGAACTATGGCTACACCTTC. Translating gives CASREGTGVNYGYTF.

The chain combines TRBV4-2 with TRBJ2-1; no clear D. Germline assignment: CDR1 LGHNA and CDR2 YNFKEQ. The CDR3 is made up of 16 amino acids. The V gene lost 1 base and the J gene lost 0 bases, with 10 bases spanning the gap. The CDR3 coding sequence is TGTGCCAGCAGCCAAGCAGGCAAGAGCTCCTACAATGAGCAGTTCTTC. Translation: CASSQAGKSSYNEQFF.

The chain links TRBV7-9 to TRBJ2-5, with D uncertain. With the DNA end fitting TRBJ2-7 better, the J assignment may be wrong. CDR1 and CDR2 from the germline V gene are SEHNR and FQNEAQ (reference sequence). The CDR3 consists of 14 residues. The CDR3 here is CASSSTANPYEQYF. The CDR3 region has the DNA TGTGCCAGCAGCTCAACAGCCAACCCGTACGAGCAGTACTTC.

The rearrangement links TRBV19 to TRBJ2-7; 7 positions match TRBD1. CDR1 is LNHDA and CDR2 is SQIVND in the germline V gene (reference sequence). V gave up 2 bases and J gave up 3 bases; unmatched junction bases: 10. The CDR3 covers 16 residues. The CDR3 sequence is CASSIRLGQRFYEQYF. The CDR3 DNA follows: TGTGCCAGTAGTATAAGACTGGGACAGAGATTCTACGAGCAGTACTTC.

The rearrangement uses TRBV7-2 and TRBJ2-1, with 10 positions matching TRBD2. With V trimmed by 4 bases and J by 3 bases, 3 bases remained unmatched. Germline-derived CDR1 and CDR2 are SGHTA and FQGNSA. The CDR3 covers 15 residues. CDR3 coding DNA: TGTGCCAGCAGCTCGAGGACTAGCGGCTACAATGAGCAGTTCTTC. It yields the protein CASSSRTSGYNEQFF.

V is TRBV19 and J is TRBJ1-1, with D possibly being TRBD1 (5 bases). The germline V gene encodes CDR1 LNHDA and CDR2 SQIVND (reference sequence). CDR3 length equals 14 residues. The germline V and J ends were trimmed by 7 bases and 0 bases, with 12 bases remaining between them. The CDR3 loop reads CASTVRAVNTEAFF. The CDR3 bases are TGTGCCAGTACGGTCAGGGCCGTGAACACTGAAGCTTTCTTT.